This T cell receptor beta chain was captured by sequencing in a study of control samples from healthy donors and cancer patients. The V end lost 4 bases, the J end lost 1 base, and 11 bases lay between the germline ends. The CDR3 loop spans 14 amino acids. Germline V CDR1 and CDR2: SGHNT, YYREEE (reference sequence). Clones were sequenced by immunoSEQ multiplex PCR, and TCRdb holds only the in-frame ones, with some missing. The sample shows a few thousand clones, roughly 80% of them seen only once. The chain links TRBV5-4 to TRBJ1-1; perhaps TRBD1 as D (5 bases). The source of this sequence is a male donor with melanoma. Sequencing was performed on formalin-fixed, paraffin-embedded tissue. CDR3 loop: CASSGGRQNTEAFF. In DNA form, the CDR3 reads TGTGCCAGCAGCGGGGGACGACAGAACACTGAAGCTTTCTTT.